The 28 T cell receptor beta chains in this list originate from one sample, sequenced in a study of blood T cell repertoires in COVID-19. Only in-frame clones appear in the TCRdb table, and some are missing; sequencing was by immunoSEQ multiplex PCR. This sample has 220,000 or so clones; around 90% occur once, and the top ten carry over 0.75%. Material: peripheral blood. Source of these receptors: a man in his sixties with COVID-19, enrolled during active disease.

V is TRBV5-1 and J is TRBJ2-1; D may be TRBD1 (5 bases). Trimming took 2 bases from V and 2 from J, leaving 8 bases between them. The germline CDR1 and CDR2 sequences are SGHRS and YFSETQ. The CDR3 runs to 14 residues. The CDR3 region has the DNA TGCGCCAGCAGCTTAGACAGAACCTACAATGAGCAGTTCTTC. Protein sequence: CASSLDRTYNEQFF.

The chain employs TRBV27 and TRBJ2-1; tentatively, D is TRBD1 (5 bases). Trimming stripped 4 bases from V and 0 bases from J, with 7 bases between. Germline lookup yields CDR1 MNHEY and CDR2 SMNVEV (reference sequence). The CDR3 loop spans 14 amino acids. Written as DNA, the CDR3 is TGTGCCAGCAGTTCAGGGCTCTCCTACAATGAGCAGTTCTTC. Amino acids: CASSSGLSYNEQFF.

The rearrangement joins TRBV3-1 (or the pseudogene TRBV3-2) to TRBJ1-2, with TRBD1 matching 10 bases. V lost 3 bases, J lost 9 bases, and 10 bases stayed unmatched. The CDR3 sequence is 15 residues long. Germline lookup yields CDR1 LGHDT and CDR2 YNNKEL (reference sequence). The CDR3 here is CASSQSGQGWKSYTF. CDR3 coding DNA: TGTGCCAGCAGCCAGTCGGGACAGGGGTGGAAAAGCTACACCTTC.

This chain connects TRBV27 to TRBJ2-1; D may be TRBD2 (6 bases). Germline-derived CDR1 and CDR2 are MNHEY and SMNVEV (reference sequence). CDR3 length: 11 amino acids. The V end lost 8 bases, the J end lost 9 bases, and 11 bases lay between the germline ends. The CDR3: CASRRGIEQFF. The CDR3, as DNA: TGTGCCAGCCGTCGGGGGATTGAGCAGTTCTTC.

This clone came up a few times. V usage is TRBV12-3 or TRBV12-4 and J usage is TRBJ1-5; tentatively, D is TRBD1 (5 bases). V shed 3 bases and J shed 7 bases, with 10 bases lying between them. The CDR3 extends over 13 amino acids. DNA of the CDR3: TGTGCCAGCAGTTTCAGGGAGGCCCAGCCCCAGCATTTT. Translating gives CASSFREAQPQHF.

CDR3 loop: CASSFRGGTEAFF. CDR3 bases: TGTGCCAGCAGCTTTCGGGGTGGCACTGAAGCTTTCTTT. J is TRBJ1-1 and V is TRBV7-2; D unresolved. CDR3 length equals 13 residues. Germline-derived CDR1 and CDR2 are SGHTA and FQGNSA. The V and J ends lost 3 bases and 4 bases respectively, with 9 bases between them.

The gene calls are TRBV19 and TRBJ2-3; 8 bases map to TRBD2. The trim removed 6 bases at V and 4 bases at J, leaving 6 bases unmatched. The CDR3 covers 14 residues. Germline V gives CDR1 LNHDA, CDR2 SQIVND (reference sequence). The CDR3 DNA sequence: TGTGCCAGTAGCCGTCGGGAGGGATCAGATACGCAGTATTTT. Translating it yields CASSRREGSDTQYF.

The V gene is TRBV19, the J gene TRBJ1-5; weak D call: TRBD1 (6 bases). Trimming took off 4 bases at V and 2 bases at J, with 12 bases between the two ends. The CDR3 totals 15 residues. CDR1 and CDR2 from the germline V gene are LNHDA and SQIVND (reference sequence). CDR3 amino acids: CASSSLQGRNQPQHF. As DNA, the CDR3 is TGTGCCAGTAGTAGCCTACAGGGCCGCAATCAGCCCCAGCATTTT.

The chain carries TRBV5-8 and TRBJ1-2; 7 nucleotides match TRBD1. Per germline, CDR1 SGHTS and CDR2 YDEGEE. V lost 4 bases, J lost 4 bases, and 7 bases stayed unmatched. The CDR3 is made up of 14 amino acids. Here the CDR3 reads CASSPRDSGYGYTF. Here the CDR3 DNA reads TGTGCCAGCAGCCCGCGGGACAGCGGCTATGGCTACACCTTC.

The genes are TRBV29-1 and TRBJ2-2, with D maybe TRBD2 (6 bases). The ends were cut back, 4 bases at V and 7 bases at J, with 10 bases in the middle. There are 12 residues in the CDR3. The germline V gene encodes CDR1 SQVTM and CDR2 ANQGSEA. CDR3 sequence reads: CSVGGVGGELFF. The CDR3 bases are TGCAGCGTTGGCGGGGTCGGCGGGGAGCTGTTTTTT.

This chain joins TRBV2 and TRBJ2-3; D possibly corresponds to TRBD2 (5 bases). Trimming took 4 bases from V and 2 from J, leaving 13 bases between them. From germline, CDR1 is SNHLY and CDR2 FYNNEI. This CDR3 is 15 amino acids long. CDR3: CASSAGSGDTDTQYF. The CDR3 nucleotides read TGTGCCAGCAGTGCCGGATCCGGGGACACAGATACGCAGTATTTT.

This chain connects TRBV7-2 to TRBJ1-2; 9 bases are shared with TRBD1. CDR1 is SGHTA, CDR2 FQGNSA, per germline. The CDR3 is 15 amino acids. The trim removed 1 base at V and 8 bases at J, leaving 8 bases unmatched. The CDR3 nucleotides read TGTGCCAGCAGCTTAGATCAACAGGGGGCTGGAGGCTACACCTTC. Protein sequence: CASSLDQQGAGGYTF.

The chain uses TRBV5-6 and TRBJ1-1; possible D gene TRBD1, 5 bases. Trimming stripped 0 bases from V and 5 bases from J, with 17 bases between. CDR3 length: 16 residues. Germline CDR1 reads SGHDT; CDR2 reads YYEEEE. The CDR3 bases are TGTGCCAGCAGCTTGGATTTCCGGGTCCGGGGGACTGAAGCTTTCTTT. This sequence encodes CASSLDFRVRGTEAFF.

V is TRBV5-5 and J is TRBJ2-7, with D uncertain. The ends were cut back, 2 bases at V and 5 bases at J, with 8 bases in the middle. The germline V gene encodes CDR1 SGHKS and CDR2 YYEKEE (reference sequence). The CDR3 runs to 12 residues. In nucleotides, the CDR3 is TGTGCCAGCAGCTTAAGCGTCGACGAGCAGTACTTC. Translated, it gives CASSLSVDEQYF.

The chain is built from TRBV9 and TRBJ2-7, with a possible D match to TRBD1 (6 bases). The CDR3 is 17 amino acids. Between the trimmed V and J ends, which lost 0 bases and 0 bases, there was a span of 16 bases. The germline V gene has CDR1 SGDLS and CDR2 YYNGEE. The CDR3 sequence: CASSVEGVGQSSYEQYF. CDR3 DNA: TGTGCCAGCAGCGTAGAGGGGGTAGGACAGAGCTCCTACGAGCAGTACTTC.

V usage is TRBV15 and J usage is TRBJ2-5, with D maybe TRBD2 (6 bases). The CDR3 spans 14 residues. Deletions cut 3 bases from V and 4 bases from J, with 12 bases between. Germline CDR1 and CDR2: LNHNV and YYDKDF (reference sequence). This CDR3 is CATSSQGGRETQYF. As DNA, the CDR3 is TGTGCCACCAGCAGCCAAGGAGGGCGAGAGACCCAGTACTTC.

A single count supports this clone. The chain combines TRBV11-2 with TRBJ2-6; D might be TRBD1 (5 bases). The CDR3 sequence is 15 residues long. Trimming took 3 bases from V and 3 from J, leaving 9 bases between them. Per the germline V gene, CDR1 is SGHAT and CDR2 is FQNNGV. CDR3 sequence: CASSFQGGGANVLTF. The CDR3 DNA reads TGTGCCAGCAGCTTCCAGGGTGGTGGGGCCAACGTCCTGACTTTC.

The chain has TRBV5-6 and TRBJ2-7; 10 bases fit TRBD1. The CDR3 runs to 15 residues. The germline gives CDR1 SGHDT, CDR2 YYEEEE. Trimming at V came to 4 bases and at J to 3 bases, leaving 7 bases not matched to a gene. This CDR3 reads CASSRDRGSFYEQYF. The DNA for the CDR3 is TGTGCCAGCAGCAGGGACAGGGGTTCTTTCTACGAGCAGTACTTC.

CDR3 amino acids: CASSPRDHNEQFF. The CDR3 DNA sequence: TGTGCCAGCAGCCCCAGGGATCACAATGAGCAGTTCTTC. This chain connects TRBV3-1 (or the pseudogene TRBV3-2) to TRBJ2-1; TRBD1 might be the D (5 bases). V was trimmed by 4 bases and J by 5 bases, leaving 9 bases between them. This CDR3 region has 13 residues. The germline CDR1 and CDR2 sequences are LGHDT and YNNKEL (reference sequence).

The V and J genes are TRBV28 and TRBJ2-7, with 10 bases that match TRBD1. CDR3 length: 13 residues. J was trimmed by 4 bases and V by 6 bases; bases with no gene match: 3. In germline, CDR1 is MDHEN, CDR2 SYDVKM. The CDR3 DNA reads TGTGCCAGCAGAGGGACAGGGGTGTACGAGCAGTACTTC. Its translation is CASRGTGVYEQYF.

The V gene is TRBV10-3, the J gene TRBJ2-2; D gene ambiguous. Trimming removed 0 bases at V and 5 bases at J, with 10 bases between. The germline V gene encodes CDR1 ENHRY and CDR2 SYGVKD. This CDR3 region has 15 residues. Written as DNA, the CDR3 is TGTGCCATCAGTGAGTCGATCAGAGGTACCGGGGAGCTGTTTTTT. It encodes CAISESIRGTGELFF.

In DNA, the CDR3 is TGCGCCAGCAGCCAAGATTCGGGACAGGGGCTGAAGACCCAGTACTTC. Translated: CASSQDSGQGLKTQYF. The chain has TRBV4-1 and TRBJ2-5; 10 bases fit TRBD1. V was clipped by 0 bases and J by 6 bases; unmatched bases: 7. Germline CDR1 reads MGHRA; CDR2 reads YSYEKL. The CDR3 runs 16 residues.

The chain recombines TRBV6-2 or TRBV6-3 with TRBJ2-3; TRBD2 matches 11 bases. CDR1 MNHEY and CDR2 SVGEGT come from the germline V gene. Unmatched junction bases numbered 16, after V lost 5 bases and J lost 0 bases. The CDR3 runs to 20 residues. This chain's CDR3 is CASSPSSSLGTSGSTDTQYF. The CDR3 DNA reads as TGTGCCAGCAGTCCCAGTAGTTCCCTGGGGACTAGCGGTAGCACAGATACGCAGTATTTT.

V is TRBV3-1 (or the pseudogene TRBV3-2) and J is TRBJ1-1, with TRBD1 matching 9 bases. This CDR3 comprises 15 residues. Germline V gene data show CDR1 as LGHDT and CDR2 as YNNKEL (reference sequence). J lost 5 bases, V lost 1 base, and 5 bases had no gene match. The CDR3 coding sequence is TGTGCCAGCAGCCAAGGCTCGGACAGGGGTACTGAAGCTTTCTTT. It codes for CASSQGSDRGTEAFF.

V usage is TRBV5-5 and J usage is TRBJ2-1, with TRBD2 identical over 13 bases. This CDR3 is built from 16 residues. V was clipped by 3 bases and J by 9 bases; unmatched bases: 9. Germline lookup yields CDR1 SGHKS and CDR2 YYEKEE (reference sequence). In nucleotides, the CDR3 is TGTGCCAGCAGCTCCCTAACTAGCGGGAGGGTCTCTGAGCAGTTCTTC. This codes for CASSSLTSGRVSEQFF.

The chain carries TRBV9 and TRBJ2-2; 12 positions agree with TRBD1. This CDR3 has 17 residues. Losses at the gene ends were 3 bases for V and 7 bases for J; bases not matched to a gene: 10. CDR1 is SGDLS and CDR2 is YYNGEE in the germline V gene. CDR3 DNA: TGTGCCAGCAGCGAAACGGGACAGGGGGCTTTTGGCGGGGAGCTGTTTTTT. Protein product: CASSETGQGAFGGELFF. Looking up the rest from reference TRBV9 and TRBJ2-2 gives the full variable domain: DSGVTQTPKHLITATGQRVTLRCSPRSGDLSVYWYQQSLDQGLQFLIQYYNGEERAKGNILERFSAQQFPDLHSELNLSSLELGDSALYFCASSETGQGAFGGELFFGEGSRLTVL.

The chain recombines TRBV5-1 with TRBJ2-1, with TRBD1 as a possible D gene (5 bases). The CDR3 totals 14 residues. V gave up 0 bases and J gave up 4 bases, with 8 bases separating them. Germline CDR1 reads SGHRS; CDR2 reads YFSETQ. For the CDR3, the DNA is TGCGCCAGCAGCTTGGCTCAGGGTTACAATGAGCAGTTCTTC. This gives the protein CASSLAQGYNEQFF.

The chain has TRBV27 and TRBJ2-2, with 11 bases aligning to TRBD1. The CDR3 is made up of 17 amino acids. CDR1 is MNHEY and CDR2 is SMNVEV in the germline V gene (reference sequence). With V trimmed by 1 base and J by 0 bases, 1 base remained unmatched. In DNA, the CDR3 is TGTGCCAGCAGTTTATGGGGACAGGGGGCGAACACCGGGGAGCTGTTTTTT. This gives the protein CASSLWGQGANTGELFF.